What follows are 5 T cell receptor beta chains derived from one specimen sequenced in a study of early T cells in non-severe SARS-CoV-2 infection. TCRdb fed the 5' RACE reads into MiXCR, producing one record per CDR3 protein. The table lists about 60,000 distinct CDR3 sequences, roughly 5.5% of them singletons, with 6.8% in the top ten. Sequencing was done on a sample of whole blood. These receptors were taken from an adult who was a healthcare worker with PCR-confirmed SARS-CoV-2 infection or an uninfected control (not recorded which).

This clonotype came up a few times. The chain is built from TRBV30 and TRBJ1-2, with D possibly matching TRBD1 (5 bases). CDR3 length: 15 amino acids. Trimming pared 0 bases from V and 5 bases from J, leaving 16 bases between. Germline CDR1 is GTSNPN and CDR2 is SVGIG (reference sequence). As DNA, the CDR3 is TGTGCCTGGAGTGTTGGCCCAGGGAGGAATTATGGCTACACCTTC. As protein: CAWSVGPGRNYGYTF.

This clonotype was observed at least ten times. This sequence joins TRBV5-1 and TRBJ2-3; possibly TRBD2 for D (6 bases). This CDR3 has 14 amino acids. Germline V gene lookup returns CDR1 SGHRS and CDR2 YFSETQ. V was trimmed by 0 bases and J by 2 bases, leaving 7 bases between them. CDR3 sequence: CASSLGDSTDTQYF. CDR3 DNA: TGCGCCAGCAGCTTGGGGGACTCCACAGATACGCAGTATTTT.

V is TRBV19 and J is TRBJ2-7; D gene ambiguous. Germline V CDR1 and CDR2: LNHDA, SQIVND (reference sequence). Trimming cost V 3 bases and J 4 bases, with 13 bases left between them. The CDR3 runs to 14 residues. The CDR3 reads CASSIRPPPYEQYF. The CDR3 DNA reads TGTGCCAGTAGTATTCGCCCCCCGCCGTACGAGCAGTACTTC.

This clonotype appeared many times. This rearrangement joins TRBV20-1 to TRBJ2-1; 7 nucleotides line up with TRBD2. J lost 3 bases, V lost 3 bases, and 8 bases had no gene match. CDR3 length equals 15 residues. Germline V gene sequence: CDR1 DFQATT, CDR2 SNEGSKA (reference sequence). DNA of the CDR3: TGCAGTGCTAGTTGGGGGGTAGCGGGCTACAATGAGCAGTTCTTC. This translates into CSASWGVAGYNEQFF.

This clonotype was detected many times. The chain has TRBV12-3 or TRBV12-4 and TRBJ2-2; 7 bases are a match to TRBD2. CDR3 length: 13 residues. V shed 7 bases and J 11 bases; nucleotides not matched to a gene: 10. The CDR3 nucleotides are TGTGCCAGCAAGGAGCGGGAAGTTGGCGAGCTGTTTTTT. The encoded protein is CASKEREVGELFF.